The T cell receptor (beta chain) described here comes from a study of shared clonotypes between healthy human individuals. Findings and caveats of the study: The small donor group covered limited genetic and exposure diversity.

The study ran the assay at deep level. The authors loaded 200 ng DNA, around 30,000 T cell genomes, into sorted-subset replicate PCRs. The protocol was immunoSEQ multiplex PCR, while the TCRdb copy is restricted to in-frame clones and leaves out a portion. The sample lists a few hundred thousand clones; under 80% were seen once. About this clone itself: No antigen is known for it.

Sequencing was done on a sample of memory CD4+ T cells sorted from blood. Documented subset: CD45RA-negative fraction. The sequence came from a man between 25 and 39 years old in good health.

This chain's CDR3 is CAGQGHIGGYTF. Here the CDR3 DNA reads TGTGCCGGCCAGGGACATATCGGTGGCTACACCTTC. The chain has TRBV28 and TRBJ1-2; weak D call: TRBD1 (6 bases). V lost 11 bases, J lost 7 bases, and 17 bases lay in between. This CDR3 is built from 12 residues. Germline assignment: CDR1 MDHEN and CDR2 SYDVKM.